The T cell receptor (beta chain) under discussion was sequenced for a study of cytomegalovirus exposure and HLA in healthy donors. 13 Jbeta primers and 60 Vbeta primers were used for the PCR. Generated by immunoSEQ multiplex PCR, the TCRdb table keeps only in-frame clones and is missing some. The sample yields approximately 88,000 clones, under 85% seen once. The CDR3 runs 16 residues. CDR1 is SGHTA, CDR2 FQGNSA, per germline. After removal of 0 bases from V and 4 bases from J, the junction contained 3 bases not matched to a gene. The genes are TRBV7-2 and TRBJ1-6, with TRBD1 matching over 7 bases. This receptor was identified in a man aged 45-65 years in good health and CMV-seropositive. Specimen: PBMCs. In DNA, the CDR3 is TGTGCCAGCAGCTTAGCCGGGACAGCGTATAATTCACCCCTCCACTTT. This sequence encodes CASSLAGTAYNSPLHF.